The 18 T cell receptor beta chains presented below share a single source sample, sequenced in a study of blood T cell repertoires in COVID-19. Profiled with immunoSEQ multiplex PCR; TCRdb holds only in-frame clones, not every one. The table has some 120,000 clones, around 83% seen once. Sequencing used PBMCs or T cells enriched from blood (not recorded which). The receptors shown here come from a man aged 30 to 39 who had recovered from COVID-19.

The chain has TRBV30 and TRBJ2-7; TRBD2 agrees at 11 bases. After removal of 1 base from V and 3 bases from J, the junction contained 8 bases not matched to a gene. This CDR3 contains 16 residues. The V gene's germline CDR1 is GTSNPN and CDR2 SVGIG (reference sequence). CDR3 region: CAWSGTAGLAVYEQYF. The CDR3 coding sequence is TGTGCCTGGAGTGGGACAGCGGGACTAGCGGTCTACGAGCAGTACTTC.

The V call is TRBV5-1, the J call TRBJ2-7; possibly TRBD1 for D (6 bases). Trimming pared 1 base from V and 2 bases from J, leaving 13 bases between. This CDR3 is built from 15 residues. CDR1 and CDR2 (germline): SGHRS, YFSETQ. CDR3 loop: CASSLIPGDTYEQYF. DNA for the CDR3: TGCGCCAGCAGCTTGATTCCAGGGGACACCTACGAGCAGTACTTC. Drawing the rest from reference TRBV5-1 and TRBJ2-7, the complete variable domain is KAGVTQTPRYLIKTRGQQVTLSCSPISGHRSVSWYQQTPGQGLQFLFEYFSETQRNKGNFPGRFSGRQFSNSRSEMNVSTLELGDSALYLCASSLIPGDTYEQYFGPGTRLTVT.

The V call is TRBV9, the J call TRBJ2-1, with 8 bases matching TRBD1. Germline loops: CDR1 SGDLS, CDR2 YYNGEE. Trimming took 1 base from V and 8 from J; bases not matched to a gene: 5. The CDR3 runs to 14 residues. This chain's CDR3 is CASSVRTGIDEQFF. DNA of the CDR3: TGTGCCAGCAGCGTAAGGACAGGGATCGATGAGCAGTTCTTC.

This rearrangement joins TRBV14 to TRBJ2-3, with unresolved D. Germline CDR1 and CDR2: SGHDN and FVKESK. The CDR3 length is 15 residues. Between the trimmed V and J ends, which lost 4 bases and 2 bases, there was a span of 13 bases. CDR3 sequence (DNA): TGTGCCAGCAGCCCCCGGAACAGTCCCACAGATACGCAGTATTTT. As protein: CASSPRNSPTDTQYF. The whole variable domain, filled in from reference TRBV14 and TRBJ2-3, reads EAGVTQFPSHSVIEKGQTVTLRCDPISGHDNLYWYRRVMGKEIKFLLHFVKESKQDESGMPNNRFLAERTGGTYSTLKVQPAELEDSGVYFCASSPRNSPTDTQYFGPGTRLTVL.

This clone was seen more than once but under ten times. V and J are TRBV4-1 and TRBJ1-5; no reliable D call. V was trimmed by 7 bases and J by 0 bases, leaving 19 bases between them. CDR1 is MGHRA and CDR2 is YSYEKL in the germline V gene. This CDR3 spans 17 amino acids. The CDR3 sequence is CASTQSGFTYSNQPQHF. CDR3 in DNA: TGCGCCAGCACCCAGTCAGGATTCACTTATAGCAATCAGCCCCAGCATTTT.

This clone was seen just once. The genes are TRBV19 and TRBJ1-1; D is uncertain. This CDR3 is 14 amino acids long. Germline V CDR1 and CDR2: LNHDA, SQIVND (reference sequence). With 3 bases removed from V and 0 bases from J, the gap between germline ends came to 8 bases. The CDR3 loop is CASSIVQLNTEAFF. Written as DNA, the CDR3 is TGTGCCAGTAGTATTGTCCAATTGAACACTGAAGCTTTCTTT.

J is TRBJ2-5 and V is TRBV7-9, with TRBD1 as a possible D gene (5 bases). The CDR3 length is 13 residues. V was trimmed by 5 bases and J by 4 bases, leaving 11 bases between them. The V gene's germline CDR1 is SEHNR and CDR2 FQNEAQ (reference sequence). This CDR3 reads CASSPGRGETQYF. CDR3 DNA sequence: TGTGCCAGCAGCCCTGGTAGGGGAGAGACCCAGTACTTC.

The J gene is TRBJ2-5, the V gene TRBV30, with unresolved D. This CDR3 is built from 12 residues. Germline lookup yields CDR1 GTSNPN and CDR2 SVGIG (reference sequence). Trimming left V 3 bases short and J 5 bases short, with 10 bases between. The CDR3 spells CAWRPVHETQYF. Written as DNA, the CDR3 is TGTGCCTGGAGACCAGTTCACGAGACCCAGTACTTC. The full variable domain, rest sourced from reference TRBV30 and TRBJ2-5, is SQTIHQWPATLVQPVGSPLSLECTVEGTSNPNLYWYRQAAGRGLQLLFYSVGIGQISSEVPQNLSASRPQDRQFILSSKKLLLSDSGFYLCAWRPVHETQYFGPGTRLLVL.

The chain recombines TRBV25-1 with TRBJ1-5, with 10 positions matching TRBD1. Germline CDR1 and CDR2: MGHDK and SYGVNS. Trimming at V came to 3 bases and at J to 9 bases, leaving 5 bases not matched to a gene. The length of the CDR3 is 14 residues. CDR3: CASSDMTGGTPQHF. DNA for the CDR3: TGTGCCAGCAGTGATATGACAGGGGGCACGCCCCAGCATTTT.

V and J are TRBV2 and TRBJ2-7; TRBD2 matches at 13 bases. CDR3 length: 16 amino acids. Trimming cost V 5 bases and J 6 bases; bases outside gene matches: 10. Germline CDR1 SNHLY, CDR2 FYNNEI. The CDR3 bases are TGTGCCAGCAGTAAACAGGGACTAGCGGGAAGCAGCGAGCAGTACTTC. This translates into CASSKQGLAGSSEQYF.

CDR3 nucleotides: TGTGCCAGCAGCCAAGTCTATTCGGGAAGCGGCACTAATGAAAAACTGTTTTTT. It codes for CASSQVYSGSGTNEKLFF. The chain is built from TRBV3-1 (or the pseudogene TRBV3-2) and TRBJ1-4; D call uncertain. The germline gives CDR1 LGHDT, CDR2 YNNKEL (reference sequence). The CDR3 has 18 residues. The V gene lost 1 base and the J gene lost 2 bases, with 17 bases spanning the gap.

The chain joins TRBV19 to TRBJ1-5, with D perhaps matching TRBD1 (5 bases). Looked up from germline, CDR1 is LNHDA and CDR2 is SQIVND (reference sequence). V dropped 7 bases and J dropped 3 bases, with 13 bases sitting between them. The CDR3 length is 14 residues. Here the CDR3 reads CASIDWGDNQPQHF. CDR3 sequence (DNA): TGTGCCAGTATTGATTGGGGGGACAATCAGCCCCAGCATTTT.

This chain connects TRBV19 to TRBJ1-2; 9 nucleotides align to TRBD1. The germline CDR1 and CDR2 sequences are LNHDA and SQIVND (reference sequence). CDR3 length: 17 amino acids. The trim removed 1 base at V and 2 bases at J, leaving 8 bases unmatched. The CDR3 region is CASSIGPPDRGNYGYTF. The CDR3 DNA follows: TGTGCCAGTAGTATAGGGCCCCCCGACAGGGGGAACTATGGCTACACCTTC.

This clone was observed once. V and J are TRBV11-2 and TRBJ1-2, with 7 bases matching TRBD1. Trimming cost V 5 bases and J 7 bases; bases outside gene matches: 10. CDR1 is SGHAT and CDR2 is FQNNGV in the germline V gene. The CDR3 consists of 14 residues. DNA of the CDR3: TGTGCCAGCAGCCCTGACAGGGCCATGCGTGGCTACACCTTC. It encodes CASSPDRAMRGYTF.

This clone has a single count. The chain carries TRBV6-5 and TRBJ1-5, with D possibly matching TRBD1 (6 bases). Germline lookup yields CDR1 MNHEY and CDR2 SVGAGI. V gave up 8 bases and J gave up 7 bases, with 18 bases separating them. CDR3 length: 14 residues. This CDR3 is CASLDSGLSQPQHF. The CDR3 DNA follows: TGTGCCAGCCTGGACAGTGGGTTATCACAGCCCCAGCATTTT.

The V and J genes are TRBV2 and TRBJ2-7; D is possibly TRBD2 (6 bases). V was trimmed by 6 bases and J by 4 bases, leaving 7 bases between them. There are 11 residues in the CDR3. The germline V gene encodes CDR1 SNHLY and CDR2 FYNNEI. The CDR3 here is CASRRGYEQYV. The CDR3 coding sequence is TGTGCCAGCAGGCGGGGTTACGAGCAGTACGTC.

This clone occurred a few times. The rearrangement uses TRBV5-5 and TRBJ2-1; D may be TRBD1 (5 bases). The CDR3 loop spans 15 amino acids. Germline loops: CDR1 SGHKS, CDR2 YYEKEE (reference sequence). V lost 0 bases and J 5 bases, leaving 12 bases between the germline ends. The CDR3 DNA reads as TGTGCCAGCAGCTTGGAGCCAGGGAATGACAATGAGCAGTTCTTC. Translation gives CASSLEPGNDNEQFF.

The J gene is TRBJ2-7, the V gene TRBV5-1; 12 bases agree with TRBD2. The CDR3 runs to 15 residues. V shed 4 bases and J 2 bases; nucleotides not matched to a gene: 4. Germline V gene lookup returns CDR1 SGHRS and CDR2 YFSETQ. DNA of the CDR3: TGCGCCAGCAGCGCGACTAGCGGGAGTCCCTACGAGCAGTACTTC. It specifies CASSATSGSPYEQYF.